This TCR beta chain emerged from a study of shared clonotypes between healthy human individuals. Background on the study: The donor group consisted of two women and three men, aged 18 to 49.

On this clone itself: The antigen is unknown.

Study conclusions and caveats: Generally, estimated richness proved larger in naive subsets than it did in memory subsets. Naive CD4 clonotypes overlapped across several donors at around 5%.

The V gene's germline CDR1 is SGHAT and CDR2 FQNNGV. The CDR3 has 13 residues. V was clipped by 3 bases and J by 1 base, with 6 bases between them. Method: immunoSEQ multiplex PCR; TCRdb's copy keeps in-frame clones and lacks some. The sample records more than 2,000,000 clones, approximately 92% being singletons. This TCR derives from a man aged 18 to 35 in good health. This chain uses TRBV11-2 with TRBJ1-1; the D gene is possibly TRBD1 (5 bases). Sequenced input: naive CD4+ T cells sorted from blood. Subset given: CD45RA+ positively selected. CDR3 sequence: CASSFRENTEAFF. Here the CDR3 DNA reads TGTGCCAGCAGCTTCAGGGAGAACACTGAAGCTTTCTTT.